This T cell receptor (beta chain) was observed in a study of naive and memory T cell subsets. Both TRBC1 and TRBC2 were covered by a beta constant-region primer of two equimolar oligonucleotides. Nested alpha and beta constant-region primers with the SP2 primer drove four PCR rounds on ligated cDNA. TCRdb reprocessed the UMI-ligation and nested PCR reads with MiXCR, giving one entry per CDR3 protein. The sample has 90,000 to 120,000 distinct CDR3 sequences; around 15% are singletons. Four subsets defined by CD45RA and CD27 were sorted after CD3, CD4, CD8 and live/dead staining. Study-wide points: Gini index rose across naive, CM, EM and EMRA in CD4 and CD8. Especially in CD8 cells, naive repertoires contained a few larger clonotypes, possibly CD45RA-re-expressing memory cells.

This clonotype was seen only a few times. Its antigen is unidentified. Germline loops: CDR1 MNHEY, CDR2 SMNVEV (reference sequence). The CDR3 is 14 amino acids. Trimming cost V 0 bases and J 8 bases, with 10 bases left between them. This receptor was identified in a human donor in good health. Sequencing was carried out using naive CD8+ T cells from blood. This sequence joins TRBV27 and TRBJ1-4, with D possibly being TRBD1 (6 bases). The chain's CDR3 is CASSLSQGMEKLFF. DNA for the CDR3: TGTGCCAGCAGTTTATCGCAGGGGATGGAAAAACTGTTTTTT.